A single sample gave rise to the 25 T cell receptor beta chains below, sequenced in a study of cytomegalovirus exposure and HLA in healthy donors. This PCR relied on a set of 60 Vbeta primers and 13 Jbeta primers. Assay used: immunoSEQ multiplex PCR; TCRdb lists only in-frame clones, some missing. The data contain fewer than 200,000 clones, approximately 70% of them singletons. The material sequenced was PBMCs. Receptors originate from a man aged 35-49 years in good health and CMV-seropositive.

V and J are TRBV5-1 and TRBJ1-6; D gene uncertain. Trimming removed 4 bases at V and 9 bases at J, with 11 bases between. Germline V gene data show CDR1 as SGHRS and CDR2 as YFSETQ. The CDR3 loop spans 13 amino acids. CDR3 sequence: CASSQDWGSPLHF. CDR3 nucleotide sequence: TGCGCCAGCAGCCAGGACTGGGGTTCACCCCTCCACTTT.

This chain connects TRBV9 to TRBJ1-1; 7 bases match TRBD1. CDR1 and CDR2 (germline): SGDLS, YYNGEE. This CDR3 has 16 amino acids. V was pared by 4 bases and J by 2 bases, with 11 bases of the junction left unmatched. CDR3 coding DNA: TGTGCCAGCAGCCCTCGATCGGGACAGCTCAACACTGAAGCTTTCTTT. Translating it yields CASSPRSGQLNTEAFF. Based on the CDR3 plus reference TRBV9 and TRBJ1-1, the full variable domain is DSGVTQTPKHLITATGQRVTLRCSPRSGDLSVYWYQQSLDQGLQFLIQYYNGEERAKGNILERFSAQQFPDLHSELNLSSLELGDSALYFCASSPRSGQLNTEAFFGQGTRLTVV.

V gene TRBV5-1 combines with J gene TRBJ2-2; D uncertain. The CDR3 contains 14 residues. Germline V lookup: CDR1 SGHRS, CDR2 YFSETQ. V lost 3 bases, J lost 3 bases, and 9 bases lay in between. Written as DNA, the CDR3 is TGCGCCAGCAGCTCAAGATCGGACACCGGGGAGCTGTTTTTT. Translated, it gives CASSSRSDTGELFF.

In its sample, this clone was seen once. This sequence joins TRBV6-1 and TRBJ2-7; 7 bases align to TRBD2. This CDR3 is built from 13 residues. CDR1 and CDR2 (germline): MNHNS, SASEGT. After removal of 6 bases from V and 2 bases from J, the junction contained 4 bases not matched to a gene. DNA of the CDR3: TGTGCCAGCAGGGCTAGCGGCACCTACGAGCAGTACTTC. The encoded protein is CASRASGTYEQYF.

The genes are TRBV5-6 and TRBJ2-5; possibly TRBD1 for D (5 bases). CDR3 length: 14 residues. CDR1 SGHDT and CDR2 YYEEEE come from the germline V gene. Trimming cost V 4 bases and J 2 bases, with 12 bases left between them. CDR3 DNA: TGTGCCAGCAGCCACATCGACAGTCAAGAGACCCAGTACTTC. Translating it yields CASSHIDSQETQYF.

Here the CDR3 DNA reads TGTGCCTGGAGTGACTTACAGGTCTCTGGGGCCAACGTCCTGACTTTC. Its protein product is CAWSDLQVSGANVLTF. The chain combines TRBV30 with TRBJ2-6, with D tentatively TRBD1 (5 bases). The V and J ends lost 1 base and 0 bases respectively, with 10 bases between them. Germline loops: CDR1 GTSNPN, CDR2 SVGIG (reference sequence). The CDR3 is made up of 16 amino acids.

This sequence joins TRBV25-1 and TRBJ1-1; 7 bases agree with TRBD1. This CDR3 is built from 13 residues. The germline V gene has CDR1 MGHDK and CDR2 SYGVNS. The V gene end was trimmed by 8 bases and the J gene end by 4 bases; junction bases not matched to a gene: 7. In nucleotides, the CDR3 is TGTGCCAGCCGGGAGGGGGCGAGCACTGAAGCTTTCTTT. Its protein is CASREGASTEAFF.

The gene calls are TRBV2 and TRBJ2-5; the D gene is possibly TRBD1 (6 bases). This CDR3 has 15 amino acids. The V gene lost 5 bases and the J gene lost 5 bases, with 18 bases spanning the gap. Germline loops: CDR1 SNHLY, CDR2 FYNNEI. The DNA of the CDR3 is TGTGCCAGCAGTCTCCCGAGTGGACAGATGGAGACCCAGTACTTC. It is translated as CASSLPSGQMETQYF. The whole variable domain, remainder taken from reference TRBV2 and TRBJ2-5, is EPEVTQTPSHQVTQMGQEVILRCVPISNHLYFYWYRQILGQKVEFLVSFYNNEISEKSEIFDDQFSVERPDGSNFTLKIRSTKLEDSAMYFCASSLPSGQMETQYFGPGTRLLVL.

On this clone: A junction boundary mismatches the germline segment, possibly from a read error. Other DNA sequences from this sample encode an identical CDR3 as well. The J gene is TRBJ1-1, the V gene TRBV5-4; D possibly corresponds to TRBD1 (6 bases). Germline V lookup: CDR1 SGHNT, CDR2 YYREEE (reference sequence). The CDR3 covers 14 residues. CDR3 region: CASSPTGPNTEAFF. DNA of the CDR3: TGCGCCAGCAGCCCGACAGGACCGAACACTGAAGCTTTCTTT.

The chain joins TRBV27 to TRBJ1-1; D ambiguous. The CDR3 runs 13 residues. Trimming removed 6 bases from V and 5 bases from J, with 13 bases in between. CDR1 and CDR2 from the germline V gene are MNHEY and SMNVEV (reference sequence). CDR3 bases: TGTGCCAGCAGCATGGACGGGAGGACTGAAGCTTTCTTT. This sequence encodes CASSMDGRTEAFF.

The chain's CDR3 is CASSSQQGGSYGYTF. CDR3 DNA: TGTGCCAGCAGCTCCCAACAGGGTGGCTCCTATGGCTACACCTTC. The chain links TRBV7-6 to TRBJ1-2; the D gene is possibly TRBD1 (6 bases). The CDR3 consists of 15 residues. Between the trimmed V and J ends, which lost 4 bases and 4 bases, there was a span of 16 bases. Germline V gene data show CDR1 as SGHVS and CDR2 as FNYEAQ.

The J gene is TRBJ1-4, the V gene TRBV5-4, with D unclear. The CDR3 has 14 amino acids. V lost 2 bases, J lost 7 bases, and 12 bases lay in between. From germline, CDR1 is SGHNT and CDR2 YYREEE (reference sequence). The CDR3 DNA sequence: TGTGCCAGCAGCTTTAACACCGAGGGTGAAAAACTGTTTTTT. It codes for CASSFNTEGEKLFF.

The CDR3 coding sequence is TGCGCCAGCAGCCAATTTGGGACTAGCGAGGAGACCCAGTACTTC. The encoded protein is CASSQFGTSEETQYF. The chain carries TRBV4-1 and TRBJ2-5; 10 nucleotides align to TRBD2. The CDR3 has 15 amino acids. V lost 2 bases, J lost 5 bases, and 5 bases stayed unmatched. Germline loops: CDR1 MGHRA, CDR2 YSYEKL.

V usage is TRBV20-1 and J usage is TRBJ2-7; 7 bases are a match to TRBD1. The trim removed 5 bases at V and 4 bases at J, leaving 2 bases unmatched. This CDR3 has 11 amino acids. Germline CDR1 is DFQATT and CDR2 is SNEGSKA (reference sequence). The DNA of the CDR3 is TGCAGTGCTCGACAGGGTTACGAGCAGTACTTC. Translated, it gives CSARQGYEQYF.

The gene calls are TRBV2 and TRBJ1-1, with no clear D. Looked up from germline, CDR1 is SNHLY and CDR2 is FYNNEI. The length of the CDR3 is 12 residues. V gave up 8 bases and J gave up 4 bases, with 11 bases separating them. For the CDR3, the DNA is TGTGCCAGCCCGTCGAGGGTCACTGAAGCTTTCTTT. It translates to CASPSRVTEAFF.

The V and J genes are TRBV12-5 and TRBJ1-6; possibly TRBD1 for D (6 bases). Germline CDR1 reads LGHNT; CDR2 reads FRNRAP. This CDR3 comprises 14 residues. The V end was cut by 6 bases, the J end by 9 bases, with 15 bases between. This CDR3 is CASGRPGEGSPLHF. CDR3 nucleotides: TGTGCTAGTGGGCGGCCAGGGGAGGGTTCACCCCTCCACTTT.

A few counts support this clone. The chain couples TRBV4-2 to TRBJ1-2; 8 nucleotides agree with TRBD1. V lost 4 bases to trimming and J lost 8 bases; unmatched junction nucleotides: 12. CDR3 length: 15 residues. Germline V gives CDR1 LGHNA, CDR2 YNFKEQ. The CDR3: CASSPARQGAGGYTF. DNA for the CDR3: TGTGCCAGCAGCCCCGCCCGGCAGGGGGCTGGGGGCTACACCTTC.

CDR3 coding DNA: TGTGCCAGCAGCTTCAGGGTCGGGGAGCAGTACTTC. This gives the protein CASSFRVGEQYF. The chain uses TRBV7-9 and TRBJ2-7; D is perhaps TRBD1 (5 bases). Trimming stripped 3 bases from V and 7 bases from J, with 10 bases between. CDR1 is SEHNR, CDR2 FQNEAQ, per germline (reference sequence). This CDR3 contains 12 residues.

Only one count was recorded for this clone. The chain uses TRBV18 and TRBJ2-1; D perhaps matches TRBD2 (5 bases). Germline V gene lookup returns CDR1 KGHSH and CDR2 LQKENI. With 0 bases removed from V and 6 bases from J, the gap between germline ends came to 12 bases. The CDR3 runs 15 residues. In DNA form, the CDR3 reads TGTGCCAGCTCACCACCCATACGGGGTGGCAATGAGCAGTTCTTC. This codes for CASSPPIRGGNEQFF.

The chain recombines TRBV5-1 with TRBJ2-5; maybe TRBD1 (6 bases). The germline gives CDR1 SGHRS, CDR2 YFSETQ. The CDR3 covers 12 residues. Deletions cut 4 bases from V and 3 bases from J, with 7 bases between. The CDR3 spells CASSQGKETQYF. CDR3 coding DNA: TGCGCCAGCAGCCAGGGGAAAGAGACCCAGTACTTC.

This CDR3 reads CASSLGWQETQYF. CDR3 nucleotide sequence: TGTGCCAGCAGCTTAGGGTGGCAGGAGACCCAGTACTTC. The chain couples TRBV7-2 to TRBJ2-5; no definite D call. The CDR3 is made up of 13 amino acids. V lost 1 base and J 5 bases, leaving 8 bases between the germline ends. Looked up from germline, CDR1 is SGHTA and CDR2 is FQGNSA.

This chain links TRBV10-3 with TRBJ2-2; 9 positions match TRBD1. The CDR3 totals 16 residues. Germline CDR1 reads ENHRY; CDR2 reads SYGVKD. V shed 8 bases and J 3 bases; nucleotides not matched to a gene: 10. In DNA, the CDR3 is TGTGCCATCGCGGACCATGGGACAGGGTACACCGGGGAGCTGTTTTTT. It encodes CAIADHGTGYTGELFF.

This rearrangement joins TRBV4-1 to TRBJ2-7, with D possibly TRBD1 on 6 matching bases. CDR3 length: 15 residues. The ends were cut back, 2 bases at V and 0 bases at J, with 11 bases in the middle. Germline V gene data show CDR1 as MGHRA and CDR2 as YSYEKL. This chain's CDR3 is CASSQPGQLSYEQYF. As DNA, the CDR3 is TGCGCCAGCAGCCAACCTGGACAGCTCTCCTACGAGCAGTACTTC.

This chain uses TRBV4-3 with TRBJ1-5; D gene uncertain. From germline, CDR1 is LGHNA and CDR2 YSLEER. With 3 bases removed from V and 1 base from J, the gap between germline ends came to 10 bases. This CDR3 region has 15 residues. The CDR3 DNA is TGCGCCAGCAGCCAGGCGACGGGAAGCAATCAGCCCCAGCATTTT. Amino acid sequence: CASSQATGSNQPQHF.

The gene calls are TRBV5-4 and TRBJ2-3, with a possible D match to TRBD2 (6 bases). Trimming stripped 10 bases from V and 2 bases from J, with 11 bases between. Germline values: CDR1 SGHNT, CDR2 YYREEE (reference sequence). This CDR3 has 12 residues. The CDR3 DNA follows: TGTGCCGGAGGGACTGTCACAGATACGCAGTATTTT. Encoded protein: CAGGTVTDTQYF.